The 3 T cell receptor beta chains in this list originate from one sample, sequenced in a study of blood T cells in healthy people across ages. Next came a second PCR, run for about 7 to 12 cycles, which used a sample-barcoded 5' primer along with a J-beta primer mix. In TCRdb, the 5' RACE reads were re-called with MiXCR into one record per CDR3 protein. The repertoire consists of roughly 1.5 million distinct CDR3 sequences, with around 40% occurring once and the leading ten covering 4%. Sequencing used blood. The receptors shown here come from a woman aged 18 to 35 in good health.

In its sample, this clonotype was seen once. The CDR3 protein is CASSFNPGTQETQYF. CDR3 in DNA: TGTGCCAGCAGCTTTAATCCGGGTACCCAAGAGACCCAGTACTTC. The chain couples TRBV5-6 to TRBJ2-5; D gene uncertain. V lost 2 bases, J lost 1 base, and 12 bases lay in between. Germline CDR1 and CDR2: SGHDT and YYEEEE. CDR3 size: 15 residues.

On this clonotype itself: A read error is possible here, since a much larger clone lies one base away. This chain joins TRBV4-3 and TRBJ2-4; D uncertain. Matching the DNA end better, TRBJ2-7 makes the J call doubtful. Germline lookup yields CDR1 LGHNA and CDR2 YSLEER. The CDR3 sequence is 14 residues long. The CDR3 reads CASSQDLGFDEQYF. The CDR3 bases are TGCGCCAGCAGCCAAGATCTAGGGTTCGACGAGCAGTACTTC.

In its sample, this clonotype was seen a few times. The chain has TRBV18 and TRBJ1-1; D gene unclear. Germline assignment: CDR1 KGHSH and CDR2 LQKENI. The germline V and J ends were trimmed by 0 bases and 6 bases, with 5 bases remaining between them. The CDR3 extends over 12 amino acids. The CDR3, as DNA: TGTGCCAGCTCACCACCGGGTTCTGAAGCTTTCTTT. Translating it yields CASSPPGSEAFF.